This T cell receptor beta chain comes out of a study of regulatory T cells in long-lasting Graves disease. The study, taken as a whole, reports: Examination was confined to peripheral blood, excluding thyroid tissue. Those with persistent Graves' had less TCR diversity than newly diagnosed patients. Persistent disease preferred TRBV28, TRBJ1-2 and TRBJ2-5.

The authors built TCR beta libraries using iRepertoire HTBI primers and Arm-PCR of CDR3 regions. MiXCR was run by TCRdb on the multiplex PCR reads, yielding one entry per CDR3 protein. The table records roughly 400,000 distinct CDR3 sequences, less than 25% of them present only once. The length of the CDR3 is 15 residues. Per the germline V gene, CDR1 is PRHDT and CDR2 is FYEKMQ (reference sequence). Trimming left V 2 bases short and J 4 bases short, with 14 bases between. Time point specified: persistent/refractory GD, antithyroid drugs over 5 years with positive TRAb. Isolated PBMC RNA provided the starting material for the TCR library. Patients were from an endocrinology department in Xi'an, China. A remark on this clonotype: No antigen is known for it.

The source is a female donor with Graves disease. V usage is TRBV13 and J usage is TRBJ2-5, with D perhaps matching TRBD1 (5 bases). The source material was peripheral blood mononuclear cells (PBMCs), sampled when the disease was refractory, from a patient treated with antithyroid drugs. CDR3 nucleotide sequence: TGTGCCAGCAGCTTATGGTCAGGGATAGGAGAGACCCAGTACTTC. This translates into CASSLWSGIGETQYF.